This section outlines one TCR beta chain sequence together with its context. The antigen is not known. MiXCR was run by TCRdb on the RACE reads, yielding one entry per CDR3 protein. The profile shows about 140,000 distinct CDR3 sequences, around 11% of them singletons. This sample is part of a study of human T cells and chemical hapten exposure. Study-level results: TCRs above 1 in 1000 frequency stayed constant with DPC sensitization.

This CDR3 spans 15 amino acids. V gave up 4 bases and J gave up 5 bases; unmatched junction bases: 11. CDR1 and CDR2 from the germline V gene are DFQATT and SNEGSKA (reference sequence). Time point of the sample: patch test 2, 6 weeks after DPC sensitization. Treatment reported: therapeutic diphenylcyclopropenone sensitization with weekly scalp DPC. The chain is built from TRBV20-1 and TRBJ1-2; TRBD1 agrees at 9 bases. The source is a woman aged 50 to 60 with alopecia areata. Some clones in this sample may be carry-over from other donors' samples. Here the sequenced sample was whole blood, taken in connection with sensitization to the hapten diphenylcyclopropenone (DPC). Here the CDR3 reads CSAIVPGQGLYGYTF. The DNA of the CDR3 is TGCAGTGCTATCGTCCCGGGACAGGGCCTTTATGGCTACACCTTC.